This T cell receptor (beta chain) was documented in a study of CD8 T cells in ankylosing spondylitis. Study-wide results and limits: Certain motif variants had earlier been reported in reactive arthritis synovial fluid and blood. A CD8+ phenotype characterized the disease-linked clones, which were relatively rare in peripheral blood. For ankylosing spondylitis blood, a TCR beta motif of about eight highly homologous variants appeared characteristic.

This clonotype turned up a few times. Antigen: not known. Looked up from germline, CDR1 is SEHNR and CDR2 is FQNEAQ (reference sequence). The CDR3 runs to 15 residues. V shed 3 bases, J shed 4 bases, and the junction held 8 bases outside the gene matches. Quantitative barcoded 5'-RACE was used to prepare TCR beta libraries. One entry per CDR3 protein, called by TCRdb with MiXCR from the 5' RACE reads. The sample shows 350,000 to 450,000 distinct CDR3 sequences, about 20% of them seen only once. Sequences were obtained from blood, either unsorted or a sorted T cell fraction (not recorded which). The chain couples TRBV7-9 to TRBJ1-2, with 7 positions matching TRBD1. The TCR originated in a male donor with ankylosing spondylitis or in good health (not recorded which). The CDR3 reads CASSLSSQGGYGYTF. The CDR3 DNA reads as TGTGCCAGCAGCTTGAGTTCGCAGGGGGGCTATGGCTACACCTTC.